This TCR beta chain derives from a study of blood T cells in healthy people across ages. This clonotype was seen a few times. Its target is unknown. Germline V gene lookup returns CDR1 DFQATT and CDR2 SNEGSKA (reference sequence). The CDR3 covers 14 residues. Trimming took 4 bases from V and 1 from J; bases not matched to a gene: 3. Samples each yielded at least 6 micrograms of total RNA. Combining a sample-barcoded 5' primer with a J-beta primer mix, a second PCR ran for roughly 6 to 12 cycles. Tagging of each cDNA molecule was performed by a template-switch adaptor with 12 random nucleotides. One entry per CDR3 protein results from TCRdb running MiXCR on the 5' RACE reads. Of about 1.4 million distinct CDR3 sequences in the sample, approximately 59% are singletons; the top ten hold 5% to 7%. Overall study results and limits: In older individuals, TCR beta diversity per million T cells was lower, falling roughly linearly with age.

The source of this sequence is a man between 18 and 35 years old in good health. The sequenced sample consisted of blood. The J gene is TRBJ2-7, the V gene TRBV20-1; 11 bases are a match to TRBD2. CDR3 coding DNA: TGCAGTGCTAAGCTAGCGGGGGGATCCTACGAGCAGTACTTC. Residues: CSAKLAGGSYEQYF.